The 32 T cell receptor beta chains below were found in one sample sequenced in a study of regulatory T cells in long-lasting Graves disease. Time point of the sample: newly diagnosed GD, antithyroid drugs for less than 3 months. The TCR library was prepared using RNA isolated from PBMCs. Arm-PCR of CDR3 regions with iRepertoire HTBI primers generated TCR beta libraries. MiXCR, applied by TCRdb to the multiplex PCR reads, yields one record per CDR3 protein. In the table there are about 310,000 distinct CDR3 sequences, 15% to 20% of which are singletons. The specimen was peripheral blood mononuclear cells (PBMCs), collected at new diagnosis, from a patient treated with antithyroid drugs. The receptor set was obtained from a female donor with Graves disease.

Worth noting for this clonotype: A much larger clone sits a single nucleotide away, making a read error possible. The DNA for the CDR3 is TGTGCCAGCAGCCAACTACTTCCGGGACCACAGAACTACGAGCAGTACTTC. This gives the protein CASSQLLPGPQNYEQYF. J is TRBJ2-7 and V is TRBV3-1; D may match TRBD1 or TRBD2 (5 bases each). Germline V CDR1 and CDR2: LGHDT, YNNKEL (reference sequence). The CDR3 runs 17 residues. V was pared by 2 bases and J by 3 bases, with 20 bases between.

This clonotype was detected ten times or more. The rearrangement joins TRBV2 to TRBJ1-4, with a weak D call TRBD1 (6 bases). The germline V gene encodes CDR1 SNHLY and CDR2 FYNNEI. V was shortened by 7 bases and J by 6 bases, with 15 bases between the two germline ends. This CDR3 comprises 14 residues. This chain's CDR3 is CASKIRPGDEKLFF. The CDR3 bases are TGTGCCAGCAAAATTAGGCCAGGGGATGAAAAACTGTTTTTT.

This clonotype was recorded many times. The rearrangement joins TRBV30 to TRBJ2-1, with 11 bases fitting TRBD2. This CDR3 region has 14 residues. The junction had 0 bases not matched to a gene; V was cut back by 1 base and J by 4 bases. CDR1 and CDR2 (germline): GTSNPN, SVGIG (reference sequence). CDR3 region: CAWSGLAGYNEQFF. CDR3 DNA: TGTGCCTGGAGTGGACTAGCGGGATACAATGAGCAGTTCTTC.

This clonotype came up many times. The chain recombines TRBV24-1 with TRBJ2-3; 10 nucleotides align to TRBD2. CDR1 and CDR2 from the germline V gene are KGHDR and SFDVKD. V gave up 4 bases and J gave up 6 bases; unmatched junction bases: 18. The CDR3 consists of 19 residues. CDR3 coding DNA: TGTGCCACCAGTGACCTAGGGGTTCATGGACTAGCGGCCGTGGATACGCAGTATTTT. This encodes CATSDLGVHGLAAVDTQYF.

This clonotype was seen at least ten times. The V gene is TRBV16, the J gene TRBJ1-5, with TRBD1 as a possible D gene (6 bases). With 0 bases removed from V and 7 bases from J, the gap between germline ends came to 13 bases. The germline CDR1 and CDR2 sequences are KGHSY and FQNENV. The CDR3 extends over 15 amino acids. CDR3 nucleotide sequence: TGTGCCAGCAGCCAATCCCCAGCCACAGGGCAGCCCCAGCATTTT. Translation gives CASSQSPATGQPQHF.

This clonotype was recorded at least ten times. The gene calls are TRBV30 and TRBJ2-1; 7 bases are shared with TRBD2. The V segment lost 2 bases and the J segment 7 bases; nucleotides outside the gene matches: 14. CDR3 size: 16 residues. CDR1 is GTSNPN and CDR2 is SVGIG in the germline V gene (reference sequence). The CDR3 bases are TGTGCCTGGAGTCGACCCCCGGCGGGAGATAATAATGAGCAGTTCTTC. It encodes CAWSRPPAGDNNEQFF.

J is TRBJ1-5 and V is TRBV4-1, with TRBD1 matching over 7 bases. CDR3 size: 20 residues. V trimming: 3 bases; J trimming: 0 bases; junction bases outside the gene matches: 17. CDR1 and CDR2 from the germline V gene are MGHRA and YSYEKL. DNA of the CDR3: TGCGCCAGCAGCCAGAACTACCGGGACAGAAACCTTAATAGCAATCAGCCCCAGCATTTT. Translated, it gives CASSQNYRDRNLNSNQPQHF.

This clonotype was seen repeatedly, ten times or more. This rearrangement joins TRBV3-1 to TRBJ2-7; 9 bases align to TRBD2. Trimming removed 3 bases from V and 4 bases from J; junction bases left unmatched: 7. Germline V lookup: CDR1 LGHDT, CDR2 YNNKEL (reference sequence). This CDR3 has 15 residues. The CDR3 loop reads CASSQLTSGKYEQYF. CDR3 coding DNA: TGTGCCAGCAGCCAGCTGACTAGCGGCAAATACGAGCAGTACTTC.

The chain employs TRBV19 and TRBJ2-3; 9 bases agree with TRBD1. Looked up from germline, CDR1 is LNHDA and CDR2 is SQIVND (reference sequence). With 5 bases clipped from V and 5 bases from J, the junction kept 11 bases outside the gene matches. The CDR3 runs to 16 residues. The CDR3 nucleotides are TGTGCCAGTAGTCCACACAGGGGGCTGTTAATAGATACGCAGTATTTT. Amino acids: CASSPHRGLLIDTQYF. The full variable domain, its missing parts supplied by reference TRBV19 and TRBJ2-3, is DGGITQSPKYLFRKEGQNVTLSCEQNLNHDAMYWYRQDPGQGLRLIYYSQIVNDFQKGDIAEGYSVSREKKESFPLTVTSAQKNPTAFYLCASSPHRGLLIDTQYFGPGTRLTVL.

In this sample, this clonotype turned up many times. The gene calls are TRBV7-3 and TRBJ2-3; 9 positions match TRBD2. Germline trimming cut 5 bases from V and 0 bases from J; bases unmatched to any gene: 15. The CDR3 loop spans 19 amino acids. The germline gives CDR1 SGHTA, CDR2 FQGTGA. CDR3 in amino acids: CASSARVAGGPLSTDTQYF. The CDR3 DNA follows: TGTGCCAGCAGCGCCCGTGTGGCGGGAGGGCCCCTGAGCACAGATACGCAGTATTTT.

This clonotype came up many times. This chain joins TRBV3-1 and TRBJ2-5, with a tentative D call TRBD2 (6 bases). Germline V lookup: CDR1 LGHDT, CDR2 YNNKEL (reference sequence). The V end was cut by 4 bases, the J end by 2 bases, with 11 bases between. The length of the CDR3 is 14 residues. CDR3 protein: CASSLSGAQETQYF. For the CDR3, the DNA is TGTGCCAGCAGCCTTAGCGGAGCACAAGAGACCCAGTACTTC.

This clonotype was observed a few times. A far larger clone is a single base away, which makes a read error likely. This rearrangement joins TRBV28 to TRBJ2-7; D is uncertain. Trimming cost V 4 bases and J 7 bases, with 23 bases left between them. There are 16 residues in the CDR3. Germline CDR1 MDHEN, CDR2 SYDVKM. The CDR3 sequence is CASSSLRVGRLDEQYF. The CDR3 nucleotides are TGTGCCAGCAGTTCTCTTAGGGTTGGGCGCCTTGATGAGCAGTACTTC.

As concerns this clonotype: Its ends do not fully match the called genes, so a read error is possible. The chain uses TRBV12-3 or TRBV12-4 and TRBJ2-5; 10 nucleotides line up with TRBD1. This CDR3 contains 14 residues. The CDR3 DNA sequence: TGTGCCACCAGTAAAGGGACAGGGGAAGAGACCCAGTACTTC. Translated, it gives CATSKGTGEETQYF.

This chain uses TRBV20-1 with TRBJ2-5; 10 bases align to TRBD1. With 6 bases clipped from V and 4 bases from J, the junction kept 2 bases outside the gene matches. The CDR3 sequence is 12 residues long. Germline CDR1 DFQATT, CDR2 SNEGSKA (reference sequence). The CDR3 loop is CSADRGLETQYF. The CDR3 DNA is TGCAGTGCCGACAGGGGGCTAGAGACCCAGTACTTC.

This clonotype was seen repeatedly, ten times or more. The chain employs TRBV6-1 and TRBJ1-5, with unresolved D. The CDR3 runs 15 residues. Trimming shortened V by 4 bases and J by 7 bases, and 17 bases separated the two germline ends. Per germline, CDR1 MNHNS and CDR2 SASEGT. The CDR3 DNA reads TGTGCCAGCAGTGCGACCTGGGCCTCGGAACAGCCCCAGCATTTT. It translates to CASSATWASEQPQHF.

This clonotype was found many times. The CDR3 nucleotides read TGTGCTAGTGGCCATGGGACCGGGGAGCTGTTTTTT. This gives the protein CASGHGTGELFF. This chain links TRBV12-5 with TRBJ2-2; D is uncertain. V shed 6 bases and J shed 5 bases, with 7 bases lying between them. CDR1 and CDR2 (germline): LGHNT, FRNRAP. There are 12 residues in the CDR3.

This clonotype was seen a few times. The chain uses TRBV6-9 and TRBJ2-7, with D tentatively TRBD1 (6 bases). CDR3 length: 13 residues. The germline V gene has CDR1 MNHGY and CDR2 SVAAGI. Between the trimmed V and J ends, which lost 3 bases and 2 bases, there was a span of 8 bases. In DNA, the CDR3 is TGTGCCAGCAGTTACGACAGGACCTACGAGCAGTACTTC. It codes for CASSYDRTYEQYF.

As to this clonotype: A clone one base away is much larger, so this may be a read error. The chain is built from TRBV28 and TRBJ2-7; D tentatively reads TRBD1 or TRBD2 (5 bases each). The CDR3 covers 13 residues. Germline CDR1 and CDR2: MDHEN and SYDVKM. CDR3 in amino acids: CAGSPARDQEQYF. CDR3 DNA: TGTGCCGGCAGCCCAGCCCGGGACCAAGAGCAGTACTTC. The full variable domain, with the rest looked up from reference TRBV28 and TRBJ2-7, is DVKVTQSSRYLVKRTGEKVFLECVQDMDHENMFWYRQDPGLGLRLIYFSYDVKMKEKGDIPEGYSVSREKKERFSLILESASTNQTSMYLCAGSPARDQEQYFGPGTRLTVT.

Notes on this clonotype: The missing conserved phenylalanine or tryptophan at the end of this CDR3 makes a read error likely. The V and J genes are TRBV2 and TRBJ2-5; 8 bases are shared with TRBD1. The ends lost 6 bases at V and 2 bases at J; junction bases unmatched: 5. Germline assignment: CDR1 SNHLY and CDR2 FYNNEI. The CDR3 has 14 amino acids. The CDR3: CASSAGTGQETQYS. CDR3 coding DNA: TGTGCCAGCAGCGCCGGGACAGGACAAGAGACCCAGTACTCC.

The chain joins TRBV13 to TRBJ2-7; a possible D gene is TRBD2 (6 bases). From germline, CDR1 is PRHDT and CDR2 FYEKMQ (reference sequence). CDR3 length equals 13 residues. V was trimmed by 3 bases and J by 4 bases, leaving 10 bases between them. CDR3 DNA sequence: TGTGCCAGCAGCTTCGGAGGGTTATACGAGCAGTACTTC. Translated, it gives CASSFGGLYEQYF.

The table lists this clonotype with a few counts. The chain recombines TRBV4-1 with TRBJ1-4; D is perhaps TRBD1 (6 bases). Trimming removed 2 bases from V and 8 bases from J, with 15 bases in between. From germline, CDR1 is MGHRA and CDR2 YSYEKL. The CDR3 covers 15 residues. CDR3 nucleotide sequence: TGCGCCAGCAGCCAATCACAGGGTATTAACGAAAAACTGTTTTTT. Its translation: CASSQSQGINEKLFF.

This clonotype was observed a handful of times. The chain joins TRBV27 to TRBJ1-1, with TRBD1 identical over 7 bases. Germline V gene data show CDR1 as MNHEY and CDR2 as SMNVEV (reference sequence). This CDR3 is 16 amino acids long. The ends lost 6 bases at V and 2 bases at J; junction bases unmatched: 12. The chain's CDR3 is CASSLRTGRVNTEAFF. Here the CDR3 DNA reads TGTGCCAGCAGCCTCCGGACAGGTCGGGTTAACACTGAAGCTTTCTTT.

The chain links TRBV3-1 to TRBJ2-2; a weak D match, TRBD1 (6 bases). The V gene lost 3 bases and the J gene lost 5 bases, with 13 bases spanning the gap. The CDR3 is 15 amino acids. Germline V gives CDR1 LGHDT, CDR2 YNNKEL (reference sequence). The chain's CDR3 is CASSHYRERTGELFF. In DNA, the CDR3 is TGTGCCAGCAGCCACTACAGGGAACGAACCGGGGAGCTGTTTTTT.

Only one count was recorded for this clonotype. Here the CDR3 reads CASSLSGANYGYTF. The CDR3 region has the DNA TGTGCCAGCAGTTTATCAGGAGCAAACTATGGCTACACCTTC. The chain carries TRBV28 and TRBJ1-2; D is undetermined. Germline V lookup: CDR1 MDHEN, CDR2 SYDVKM. The V end lost 1 base, the J end lost 2 bases, and 8 bases lay between the germline ends. The CDR3 extends over 14 amino acids.

This clonotype appeared many times. The chain has TRBV19 and TRBJ2-7, with D perhaps matching TRBD1 or TRBD2 (5 bases each). This CDR3 spans 14 amino acids. Looked up from germline, CDR1 is LNHDA and CDR2 is SQIVND (reference sequence). The V gene lost 5 bases and the J gene lost 0 bases, with 11 bases spanning the gap. CDR3 residues: CASSGGKPSYEQYF. For the CDR3, the DNA is TGTGCCAGTAGTGGGGGAAAACCCTCCTACGAGCAGTACTTC.

At least ten counts were recorded for this clonotype. The chain is built from TRBV20-1 and TRBJ1-1, with D tentatively TRBD1 (6 bases). Per the germline V gene, CDR1 is DFQATT and CDR2 is SNEGSKA (reference sequence). This CDR3 spans 12 amino acids. V was shortened by 5 bases and J by 1 base, with 8 bases between the two germline ends. CDR3 loop: CSAPRGNTEAFF. CDR3 in DNA: TGCAGTGCTCCCAGGGGGAACACTGAAGCTTTCTTT.

As to this clonotype: This may stem from a read error, because a much larger clone lies one nucleotide away. The chain combines TRBV5-1 with TRBJ2-7; D unresolved. The V and J ends lost 4 bases and 6 bases respectively, with 17 bases between them. CDR1 is SGHRS and CDR2 is YFSETQ in the germline V gene. The CDR3 loop spans 14 amino acids. As DNA, the CDR3 is TGCGCCAGCAGCCTGCGGACGCCGACGGTCGAGCAGTACTTC. Its translation: CASSLRTPTVEQYF.

This clonotype was seen at least ten times. V is TRBV19 and J is TRBJ2-1; D not certain. Trimming pared 5 bases from V and 5 bases from J, leaving 13 bases between. The germline V gene encodes CDR1 LNHDA and CDR2 SQIVND (reference sequence). This CDR3 is 14 amino acids long. The CDR3 loop is CASSVLLENNEQFF. The CDR3 DNA sequence: TGTGCCAGTAGTGTCCTATTGGAAAACAATGAGCAGTTCTTC.

This clonotype appeared many times. V usage is TRBV7-8 and J usage is TRBJ2-2; TRBD1 or TRBD2 may be the D gene (8 bases each). V was shortened by 8 bases and J by 6 bases, with 28 bases between the two germline ends. This CDR3 is built from 18 residues. CDR1 and CDR2 (germline): SGHVS, FQNEAQ. CDR3 bases: TGTGCCAGCGCCAGGGGGCGACCGGGGACTAGTGGTTCCGGGGAGCTGTTTTTT. Amino acid sequence: CASARGRPGTSGSGELFF.

There are a few counts of this clonotype. At one of its ends the junction is not consistent with the germline gene, which may arise from a read error. The chain recombines TRBV9 with TRBJ2-1, with D possibly matching TRBD2 (6 bases). The CDR3 is 14 amino acids. Per germline, CDR1 SGDLS and CDR2 YYNGEE. CDR3 nucleotides: TGTGCCAGCAGCGTCGGGGGAGGCCCCAGTGAGCAGCTCTTC. It encodes CASSVGGGPSEQLF.

The chain is built from TRBV18 and TRBJ2-1, with D unresolved. With 2 bases removed from V and 15 bases from J, the gap between germline ends came to 14 bases. This CDR3 region has 12 residues. Per germline, CDR1 KGHSH and CDR2 LQKENI. The CDR3 DNA reads as TGTGCCAGCTCACCAGGTAGCTGGTGTCCGTTCTTC. Translating gives CASSPGSWCPFF.

Turning to this clonotype: A single base separates this from a much larger clone, so it may be a read error. The CDR3 nucleotides are TGCAGCGTTGCCCTCGAGACAGGGATTATCTACGAGCAGTTCTTC. This sequence encodes CSVALETGIIYEQFF. J is TRBJ2-1 and V is TRBV29-1; 7 bases match TRBD1. The CDR3 contains 15 residues. Germline CDR1 reads SQVTM; CDR2 reads ANQGSEA. Trimming removed 4 bases from V and 10 bases from J; junction bases left unmatched: 16.